This T cell receptor (beta chain) was captured by sequencing in a study of human T cells and chemical hapten exposure. Study at large: Readings were taken at 6 days from patch tests that had applied 0.01% DPC to the upper back.

The library tagged individual cDNA molecules with unique molecular identifiers. TCRdb re-analysed the RACE reads in MiXCR, keeping a single row per CDR3 protein. The sample has some 340,000 distinct CDR3 sequences; around 6.9% are singletons. There are many counts of this clonotype. Time point: patch test 1, 2 weeks after DPC sensitization. Regarding treatment: therapeutic diphenylcyclopropenone sensitization with weekly scalp DPC. Germline V gene lookup returns CDR1 WSHSY and CDR2 SAAADI. The ends lost 6 bases at V and 0 bases at J; junction bases unmatched: 9. This CDR3 comprises 16 residues. The chain combines TRBV10-2 with TRBJ2-3, with 7 bases aligning to TRBD2. The origin of this receptor is a woman younger than 30 with alopecia areata. Some clones in this sample may be carry-over from other donors' samples. The sample here was whole blood, taken in connection with sensitization to the hapten diphenylcyclopropenone (DPC). This CDR3 reads CASSAATSSSTDTQYF. CDR3 DNA: TGCGCCAGCAGCGCCGCGACTAGCTCAAGCACAGATACGCAGTATTTT.